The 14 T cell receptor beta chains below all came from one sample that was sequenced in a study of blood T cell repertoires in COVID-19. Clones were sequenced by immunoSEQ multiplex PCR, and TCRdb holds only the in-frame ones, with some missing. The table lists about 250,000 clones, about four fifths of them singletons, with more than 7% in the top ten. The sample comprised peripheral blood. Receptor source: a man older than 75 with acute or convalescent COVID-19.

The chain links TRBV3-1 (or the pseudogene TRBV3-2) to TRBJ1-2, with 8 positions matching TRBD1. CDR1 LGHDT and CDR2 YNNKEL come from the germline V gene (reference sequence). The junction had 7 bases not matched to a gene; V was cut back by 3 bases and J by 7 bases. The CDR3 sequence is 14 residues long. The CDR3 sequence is CASSHYQGAGGYTF. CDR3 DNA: TGTGCCAGCAGCCATTACCAGGGGGCTGGTGGCTACACCTTC.

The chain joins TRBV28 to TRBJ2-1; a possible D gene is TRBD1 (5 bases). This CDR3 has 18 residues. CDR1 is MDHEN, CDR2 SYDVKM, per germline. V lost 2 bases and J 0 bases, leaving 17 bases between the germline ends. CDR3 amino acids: CASSLVRGAYSSYNEQFF. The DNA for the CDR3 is TGTGCCAGCAGTTTAGTCCGTGGGGCGTATAGCTCCTACAATGAGCAGTTCTTC.

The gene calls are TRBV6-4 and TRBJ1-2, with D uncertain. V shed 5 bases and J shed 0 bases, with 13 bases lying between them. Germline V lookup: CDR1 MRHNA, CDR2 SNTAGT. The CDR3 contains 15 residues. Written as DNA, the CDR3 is TGTGCCAGCAGTAAGGAGTTTCAGACTAACTATGGCTACACCTTC. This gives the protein CASSKEFQTNYGYTF.

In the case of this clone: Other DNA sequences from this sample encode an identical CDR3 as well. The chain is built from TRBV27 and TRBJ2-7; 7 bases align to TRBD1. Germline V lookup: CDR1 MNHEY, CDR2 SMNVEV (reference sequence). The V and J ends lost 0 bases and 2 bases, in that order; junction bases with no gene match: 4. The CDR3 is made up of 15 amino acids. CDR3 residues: CASSLSPTGTYEQYF. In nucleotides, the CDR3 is TGTGCCAGCAGTTTATCGCCGACAGGGACCTACGAGCAGTACTTC.

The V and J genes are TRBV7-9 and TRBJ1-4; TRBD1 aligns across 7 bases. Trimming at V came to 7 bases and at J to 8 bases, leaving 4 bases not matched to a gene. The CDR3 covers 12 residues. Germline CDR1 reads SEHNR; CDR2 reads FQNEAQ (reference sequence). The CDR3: CASNRGGEKLFF. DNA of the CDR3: TGTGCCAGCAACAGGGGTGGGGAAAAACTGTTTTTT.

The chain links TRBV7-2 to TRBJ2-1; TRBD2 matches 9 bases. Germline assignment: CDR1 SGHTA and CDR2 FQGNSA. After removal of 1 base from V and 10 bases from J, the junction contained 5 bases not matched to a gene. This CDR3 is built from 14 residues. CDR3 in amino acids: CASSLGGGAGEQFF. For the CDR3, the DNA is TGTGCCAGCAGCTTAGGCGGGGGGGCCGGGGAGCAGTTCTTC.

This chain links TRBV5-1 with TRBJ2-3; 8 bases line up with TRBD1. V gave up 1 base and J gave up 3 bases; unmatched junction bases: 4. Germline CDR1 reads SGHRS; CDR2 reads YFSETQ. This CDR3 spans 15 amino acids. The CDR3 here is CASSLPTGVTDTQYF. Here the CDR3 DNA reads TGCGCCAGCAGCTTGCCGACAGGGGTAACAGATACGCAGTATTTT.

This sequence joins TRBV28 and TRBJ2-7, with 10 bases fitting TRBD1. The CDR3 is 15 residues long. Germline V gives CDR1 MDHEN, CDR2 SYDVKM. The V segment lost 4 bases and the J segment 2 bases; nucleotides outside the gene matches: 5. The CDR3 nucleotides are TGTGCCAGCAGTTATGGGACAGGGGATCCCTACGAGCAGTACTTC. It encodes CASSYGTGDPYEQYF.

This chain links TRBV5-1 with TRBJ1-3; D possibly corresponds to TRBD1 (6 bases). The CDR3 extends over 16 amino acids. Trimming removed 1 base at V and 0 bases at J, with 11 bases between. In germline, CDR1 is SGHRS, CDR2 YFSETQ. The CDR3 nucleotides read TGCGCCAGCAGCTTGACTGGACAGAGCTCTGGAAACACCATATATTTT. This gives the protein CASSLTGQSSGNTIYF.

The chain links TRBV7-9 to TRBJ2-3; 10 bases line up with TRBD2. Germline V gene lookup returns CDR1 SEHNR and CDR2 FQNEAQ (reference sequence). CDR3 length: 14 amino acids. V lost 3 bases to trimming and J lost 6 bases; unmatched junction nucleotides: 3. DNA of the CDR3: TGTGCCAGCAGCTTGGGTAGCGGGGGGGATACGCAGTATTTT. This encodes CASSLGSGGDTQYF.

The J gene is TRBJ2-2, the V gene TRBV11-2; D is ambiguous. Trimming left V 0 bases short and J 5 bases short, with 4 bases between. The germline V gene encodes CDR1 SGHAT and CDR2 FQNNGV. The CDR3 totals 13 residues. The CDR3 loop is CASSLERTGELFF. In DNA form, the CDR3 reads TGTGCCAGCAGCTTAGAGAGAACCGGGGAGCTGTTTTTT.

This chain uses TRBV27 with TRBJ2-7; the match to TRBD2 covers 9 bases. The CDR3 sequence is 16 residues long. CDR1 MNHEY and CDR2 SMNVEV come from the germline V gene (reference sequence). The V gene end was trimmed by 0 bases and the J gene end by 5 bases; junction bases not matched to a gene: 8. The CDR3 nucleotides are TGTGCCAGCAGTTTATCGGGGCTAGCGGGATCGAACGAGCAGTACTTC. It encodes CASSLSGLAGSNEQYF.

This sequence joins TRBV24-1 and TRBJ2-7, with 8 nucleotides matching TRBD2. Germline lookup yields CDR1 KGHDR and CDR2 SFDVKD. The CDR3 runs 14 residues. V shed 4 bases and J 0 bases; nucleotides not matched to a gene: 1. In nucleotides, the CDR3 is TGTGCCACCAGTGACGGGACTAGCTCCTACGAGCAGTACTTC. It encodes CATSDGTSSYEQYF.

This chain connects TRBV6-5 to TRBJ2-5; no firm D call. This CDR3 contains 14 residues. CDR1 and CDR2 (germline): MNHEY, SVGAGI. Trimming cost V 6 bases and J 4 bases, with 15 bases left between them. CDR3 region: CASSSPGRLETQYF. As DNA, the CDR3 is TGTGCCAGCAGCTCCCCCGGCAGGTTAGAGACCCAGTACTTC.